This TCR beta chain was captured by sequencing in a study of cytomegalovirus exposure and HLA in healthy donors (dated by TCRdb to the late 2010s). About the investigation overall: In an earlier analysis of under 600 of the donors, approximately 260 Gb of sequence data and approximately 100 million unique TCR beta sequences from 180 million or so T cells were reported. Roughly 300 gigabases of sequencing data and around 80 million unique TCR sequences made up an early release that covered approximately 620 HLA-typed donors. Among the 398 genotyped donors, 81% belonged to the genetic ancestry cluster associated with self-reported Caucasian donors. The study was designed to test whether signatures of past pathogen exposure could be identified by cataloging public T cell receptors. The T cell repertoires of about 700 subjects were profiled by immunosequencing and related to cytomegalovirus serostatus. Along with the roughly 670-subject first cohort, a separate validation cohort of some 130 different subjects was used. High-throughput TCR immunosequencing, statistical association of individual TCRs with disease status, and machine learning were combined to predict cytomegalovirus infection status. To study patterns of TCR occurrence, a later analysis re-analyzed previously published TCR beta repertoires from more than 550 donors and added high-resolution HLA genotyping. In the later analysis, no new phenotypic data were used to find candidate immune exposures; instead, reliance was placed on TCR beta sequences and their occurrence across donors. To decide whether each TCR beta V gene segment behaved as functional or pseudogenic, an earlier analysis of some 570 of the donors relied on high-throughput TCR beta sequencing. Alongside the repertoire data, information on donor age, sex, ethnicity and CMV serostatus was compiled. In a later genetic analysis, genome-wide SNP genotypes for about 55% of the roughly 700 donors were used, and that subset was treated as a discovery cohort. All discovery cohort repertoires had been generated using a single sequencing platform. Both class I and class II loci were covered by HLA typing, at four-digit resolution. The number of donors typed differed by locus, with roughly 629-640 for A, B, C, DRB1 and DQB1, 522 for DQA1, approximately 570 for DPA1, and under 490 for DPB1. Roughly five DR-DQ haplotypes were treated as single units for association and clustering because of strong linkage in the cohort. Across under 500 genotyped donors of the cohort, an average of roughly 200,000 unique TCR beta nucleotide sequences per donor were sequenced, and approximately 19% of those sequences were non-productive.

Summary of the overall study and its limitations: Most CMV-associated TCR beta chains appeared to be HLA-restricted in a later analysis, and the HLA associations seemed to be driven largely by CMV exposure. The presence/absence analyses assumed that sequencing depth was roughly uniform across donors, and that assumption may not be true. A later genetic analysis reported fewer N-insertions in productive TCRs among donors in an Asian-associated ancestry cluster than the approximately 700-donor mean. A total of some 180 TCR beta chains were listed by the study as associated with cytomegalovirus. The authors suggested that the approach could potentially be extended to other disease states and immunological phenotypes. The sequencing pipeline was judged likely to have produced a cluster of highly shared sequence variants as a technical artifact. A further reported finding was that TCR beta sequences accurately predicted the HLA-A and HLA-B alleles for most subjects in the first cohort. HLA typing was unavailable for some donors at each locus, so association tests used only the typed subset. Broadly in line with IMGT annotations, most TCR beta V segments showed up in productive rearrangements about 90% or about 30% of the time in an earlier analysis of under 700 of the donors. A later analysis found that HLA-associated TCR beta chains were more clonally expanded and had lower generation probabilities than equally common non-associated chains. For the cohort, immune exposure information was limited to CMV serostatus. The earlier analysis of almost 600 of the donors excluded some 15 rarely observed V segments, including chromosome 9 orphons, because counts were too low. Because the 87-base-pair reads could not distinguish some IMGT-functional V segments, including TRBV6-2 and TRBV6-3, those segments were excluded. Linkage disequilibrium might explain the correlated functional status among segregating V segments, but an unknown experimental factor could not be excluded. A few of the identified cytomegalovirus-associated TCR beta chains were confirmed in vitro to be specific for cytomegalovirus antigens. This cohort had only TCR beta chains sequenced, and the lack of alpha or paired-chain data limited which features could be detected. According to a later analysis, TCR association rates differed among HLA loci, with DRB1 alleles showing the most associated TCRs and HLA-C alleles showing the fewest. Strong co-occurrence of HLA alleles, especially DR and DQ, made assigning TCR associations to individual alleles difficult. Several of the top co-occurrence clusters appeared to be linked to parvovirus B19, influenza, CMV and Epstein-Barr virus, according to a later analysis. Across donors, most TCR sequences were observed very rarely, whereas some public TCRs were present in many individuals. At a false discovery rate of 0.05, a later analysis linked 16,951 TCR beta sequences to specific HLA alleles. In both the original and validation cohorts, the classifier was reported to diagnose cytomegalovirus status with high specificity and sensitivity. A later genetic analysis associated a missense DCLRE1C variant with V-gene and J-gene trimming of TCR beta chains, and an independent cohort replicated the association.

CDR1 MNHEY and CDR2 SVGAGI were looked up in the germline V gene. The CDR3 numbers 14 residues from cysteine through phenylalanine. The only DNA kept is the CDR3, 42 bases in frame from the first base. The V and J ends are trimmed by 5 bases and 3 bases, leaving 13 bases between them. The cohort consisted of 666 healthy bone marrow donors. At the time of sampling, all cohort members were nominally healthy, though unrecorded immune exposures were likely present. The donor was CMV seropositive and belonged to the group of about 290 seropositive cohort members. A peripheral blood sample was provided by each donor, and peripheral blood mononuclear cells were used for TCR beta sequencing. Genomic DNA was extracted from the blood cell samples with the Qiagen DNeasy Blood Extraction Kit. This clone was recorded once. What antigen it recognizes has not been identified. Base qualities are missing; no much larger clone stands one base away.

Library construction relied on the immunoSEQ multiplex PCR assay. For the multiplex PCR, a mixture combining 60 forward primers for TCR Vbeta segments and 13 reverse primers for TCR Jbeta segments was used. A multiplex PCR assay on genomic DNA amplified the CDR3 region of rearranged TCR beta genes. The amplified TCR beta libraries were sequenced on the Illumina HiSeq System as 87-base-pair reads. The source study handled its data this way. A later analysis tallied 75 million to 95 million unique TCR beta chains across the 610 or so repertoires, and roughly 11 million of those chains were shared by two or more donors. Raw reads were error-corrected and collapsed into unique sequences with a nearest-neighbor algorithm that merged closely related sequences to remove PCR and sequencing errors. Alignment of CDR3 sequences to IMGT reference sequences was used to assign V, D and J gene segments. Each retained sequence needed at least a six-nucleotide match to both a V gene segment and a J gene segment. A rearrangement counted as productive if the CDR3 had no stop codons and remained in frame with V and J, and every other rearrangement counted as non-productive. CDR3 was defined according to IMGT convention as the region running from the second conserved V-encoded cysteine to the conserved J-encoded phenylalanine. The earlier analysis of 587 of the donors excluded any sequence lacking an unambiguous match to a single V gene segment. In an earlier analysis of approximately 550 of the donors, V segments were called functional above 56.7% productive rearrangements and were called segregating when the between-donor standard deviation exceeded 5%. A statistical classification framework was developed to diagnose cytomegalovirus status using the catalog of TCR beta chain sequences. V and J gene assignment, in a later analysis, came from comparing TCR nucleotide sequences with IMGT/GENE-DB human TR gene sequences. The TCRdist pipeline was used in a later analysis to assign CDR3 sequences and most-parsimonious VDJ recombination scenarios. A later analysis defined each TCR beta chain by its CDR3 amino acid sequence plus V-gene family, and excluded reads lacking a unique V-gene family. As a way to deal with suspected cross-contamination and a sequencing artifact, a later analysis dropped hundreds of nucleotide sequences that were highly shared and had low generation probability. For each public chain, a later analysis derived a clonal expansion index from normalized ranks of inferred template counts within each repertoire. In a later analysis, generation probabilities were computed using a VDJ recombination model fitted to out-of-frame rearrangements, and the results were checked against IGoR. Hypergeometric tests were used in a later analysis to score TCR-TCR, TCR-HLA and TCR-CMV co-occurrence, with a repertoire-size bias correction applied to the TCR pairs. A later analysis estimated false discovery rates by permuting HLA or CMV assignments 20 times. A later analysis grouped co-occurring TCRs with DBSCAN, adding TCRdist sequence similarity when clustering within HLA-allele-positive subsets. For co-occurrence clustering, repertoires with fewer than 30,000 or more than 120,000 public chains were excluded, along with four to six repertoires with anomalous nucleotide sharing. Held by TCRdb, this immuneACCESS table contains in-frame sequences only and omits some clones. Under half of the omission traces to an unresolved V gene where checked; the cause of the rest is unknown. V and J calls and clone size follow that table, whereas D and trimming were derived from the DNA. The sample profile shows over 150,000 clones; roughly 77% of them were found once. The ten largest clones represent less than 4.5% of the sample.

Specimen: PBMCs. Recombination linked TRBV6-5 to TRBJ1-1; too little of a D gene remains to name it. The sequence was obtained from a man aged 25 to 45 in good health and CMV-seropositive. Read as DNA, the sequence is TGTGCCAGCAGTCATTACTTCGGAGACACTGAAGCTTTCTTT. Protein translation: CASSHYFGDTEAFF.